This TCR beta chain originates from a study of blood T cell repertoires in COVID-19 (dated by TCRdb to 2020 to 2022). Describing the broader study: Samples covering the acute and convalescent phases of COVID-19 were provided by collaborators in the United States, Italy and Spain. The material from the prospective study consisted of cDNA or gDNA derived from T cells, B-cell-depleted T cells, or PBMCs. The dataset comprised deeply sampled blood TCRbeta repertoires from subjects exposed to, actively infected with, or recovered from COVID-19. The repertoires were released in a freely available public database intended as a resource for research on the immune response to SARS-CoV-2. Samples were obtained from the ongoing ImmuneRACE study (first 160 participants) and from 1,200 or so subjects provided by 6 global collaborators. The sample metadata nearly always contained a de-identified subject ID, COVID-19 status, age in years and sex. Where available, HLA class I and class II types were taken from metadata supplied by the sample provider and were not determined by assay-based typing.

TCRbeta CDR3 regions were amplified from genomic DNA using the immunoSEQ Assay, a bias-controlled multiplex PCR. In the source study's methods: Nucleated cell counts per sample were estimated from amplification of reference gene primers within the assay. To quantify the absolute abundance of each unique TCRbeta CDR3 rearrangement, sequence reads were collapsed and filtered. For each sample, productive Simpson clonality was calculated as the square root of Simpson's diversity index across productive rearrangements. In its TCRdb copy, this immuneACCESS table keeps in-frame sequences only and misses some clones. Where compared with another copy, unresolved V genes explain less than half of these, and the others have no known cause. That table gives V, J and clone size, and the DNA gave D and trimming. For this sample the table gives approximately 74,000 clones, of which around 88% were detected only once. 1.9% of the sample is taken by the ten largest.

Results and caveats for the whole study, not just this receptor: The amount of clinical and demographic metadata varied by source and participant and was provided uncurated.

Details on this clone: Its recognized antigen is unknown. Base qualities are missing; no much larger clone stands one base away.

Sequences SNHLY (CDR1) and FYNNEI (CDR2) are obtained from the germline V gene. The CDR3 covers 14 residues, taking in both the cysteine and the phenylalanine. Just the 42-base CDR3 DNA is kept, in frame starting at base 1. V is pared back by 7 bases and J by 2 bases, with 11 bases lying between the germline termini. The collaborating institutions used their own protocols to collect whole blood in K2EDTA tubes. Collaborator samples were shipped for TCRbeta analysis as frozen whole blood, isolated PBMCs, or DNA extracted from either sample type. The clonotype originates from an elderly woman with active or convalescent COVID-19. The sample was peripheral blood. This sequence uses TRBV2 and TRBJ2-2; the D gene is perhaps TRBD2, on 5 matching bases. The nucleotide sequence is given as TGTGCCAGCAAAAAGCGGACTAACACCGGGGAGCTGTTTTTT. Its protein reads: CASKKRTNTGELFF.